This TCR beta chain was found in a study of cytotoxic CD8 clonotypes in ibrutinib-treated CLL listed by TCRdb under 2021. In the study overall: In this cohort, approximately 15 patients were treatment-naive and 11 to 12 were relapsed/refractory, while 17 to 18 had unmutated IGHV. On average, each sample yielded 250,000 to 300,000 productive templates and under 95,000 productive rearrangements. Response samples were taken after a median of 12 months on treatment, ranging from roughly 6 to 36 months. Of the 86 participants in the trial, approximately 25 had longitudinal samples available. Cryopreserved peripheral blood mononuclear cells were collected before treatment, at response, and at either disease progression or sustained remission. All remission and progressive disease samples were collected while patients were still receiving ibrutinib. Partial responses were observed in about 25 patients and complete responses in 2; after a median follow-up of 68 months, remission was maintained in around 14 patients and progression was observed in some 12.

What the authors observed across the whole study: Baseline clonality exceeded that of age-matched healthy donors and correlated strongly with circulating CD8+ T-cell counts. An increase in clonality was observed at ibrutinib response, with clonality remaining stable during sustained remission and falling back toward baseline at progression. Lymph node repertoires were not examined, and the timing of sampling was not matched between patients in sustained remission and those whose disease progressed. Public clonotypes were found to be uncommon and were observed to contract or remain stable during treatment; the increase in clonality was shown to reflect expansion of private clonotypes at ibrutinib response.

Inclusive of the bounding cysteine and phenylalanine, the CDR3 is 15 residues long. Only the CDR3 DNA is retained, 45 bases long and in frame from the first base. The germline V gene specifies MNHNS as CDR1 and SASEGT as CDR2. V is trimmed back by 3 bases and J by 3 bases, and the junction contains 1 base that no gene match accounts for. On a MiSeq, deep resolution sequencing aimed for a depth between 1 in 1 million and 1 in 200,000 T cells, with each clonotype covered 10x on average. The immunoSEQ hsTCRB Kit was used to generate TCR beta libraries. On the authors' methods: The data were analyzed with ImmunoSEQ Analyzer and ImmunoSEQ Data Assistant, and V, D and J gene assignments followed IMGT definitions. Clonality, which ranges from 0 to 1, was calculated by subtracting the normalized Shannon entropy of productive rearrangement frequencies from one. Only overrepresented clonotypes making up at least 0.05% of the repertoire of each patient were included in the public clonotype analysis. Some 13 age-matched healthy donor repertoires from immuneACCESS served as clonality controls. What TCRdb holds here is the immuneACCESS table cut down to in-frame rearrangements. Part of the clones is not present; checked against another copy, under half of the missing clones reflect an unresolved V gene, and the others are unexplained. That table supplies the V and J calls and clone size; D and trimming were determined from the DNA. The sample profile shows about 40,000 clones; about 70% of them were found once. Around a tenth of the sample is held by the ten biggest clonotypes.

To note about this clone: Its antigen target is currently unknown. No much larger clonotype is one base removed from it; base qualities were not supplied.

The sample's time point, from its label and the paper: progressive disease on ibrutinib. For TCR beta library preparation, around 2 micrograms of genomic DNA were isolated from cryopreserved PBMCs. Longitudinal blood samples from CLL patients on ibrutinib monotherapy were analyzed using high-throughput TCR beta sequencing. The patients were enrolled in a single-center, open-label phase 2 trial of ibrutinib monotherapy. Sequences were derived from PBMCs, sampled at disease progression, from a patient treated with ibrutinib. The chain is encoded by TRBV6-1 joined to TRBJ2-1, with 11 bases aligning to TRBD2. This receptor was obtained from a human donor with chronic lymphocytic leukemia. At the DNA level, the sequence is TGTGCCAGCAGTGAGGGACTAGCGGTCTACAATGAGCAGTTCTTC. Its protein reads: CASSEGLAVYNEQFF.